A single sample gave rise to the 32 T cell receptor beta chains below, sequenced in a study of a mutant IDH1 vaccine in newly diagnosed glioma. TCRdb's copy holds only in-frame clones and misses some; the assay was immunoSEQ multiplex PCR. The repertoire holds approximately 15,000 clones, with around 95% as singletons. Time point: baseline, week 1 (first vaccination visit). Specified treatment: pre-vaccination baseline after standard-of-care therapy. Sequenced here: peripheral blood mononuclear cells (PBMCs), sampled from a glioma patient treated with radiotherapy, temozolomide or both. The receptors originated from a young woman with glioma. Some clones in this sample may be carry-over from other donors' samples.

This clone appeared a single time. The chain recombines TRBV2 with TRBJ2-6, with D possibly matching TRBD1 (6 bases). Germline V gives CDR1 SNHLY, CDR2 FYNNEI. This CDR3 has 17 residues. Trimming pared 0 bases from V and 2 bases from J, leaving 11 bases between. Written as DNA, the CDR3 is TGTGCCAGCAGTGAAGCCATCGCAGGGGCTGGGGCCAACGTCCTGACTTTC. This gives the protein CASSEAIAGAGANVLTF.

This rearrangement joins TRBV25-1 to TRBJ1-6; D gene uncertain. The ends were cut back, 3 bases at V and 0 bases at J, with 6 bases in the middle. This CDR3 is 15 amino acids long. Germline CDR1 MGHDK, CDR2 SYGVNS. This CDR3 reads CASSDRSSYNSPLHF. The CDR3 DNA reads TGTGCCAGCAGTGATCGCAGCTCCTATAATTCACCCCTCCACTTT.

The rearrangement joins TRBV6-6 to TRBJ2-7, with no clear D. Germline values: CDR1 MNHNY, CDR2 SVGAGI (reference sequence). V gave up 4 bases and J gave up 5 bases, with 15 bases separating them. The length of the CDR3 is 14 residues. The CDR3 region has the DNA TGTGCCAGCAGTTGGGTGGGCATTGGGGACGAGCAGTACTTC. Protein sequence: CASSWVGIGDEQYF.

The genes are TRBV7-9 and TRBJ2-6; no reliable D call. The ends were cut back, 1 base at V and 0 bases at J, with 4 bases in the middle. Germline lookup yields CDR1 SEHNR and CDR2 FQNEAQ (reference sequence). The CDR3 is 15 amino acids. CDR3 bases: TGTGCCAGCAGCTTAGGGATCTCTGGGGCCAACGTCCTGACTTTC. Translation: CASSLGISGANVLTF.

The V and J genes are TRBV4-1 and TRBJ2-7; D is undetermined. Germline V gives CDR1 MGHRA, CDR2 YSYEKL. This CDR3 contains 14 residues. The V end was cut by 1 base, the J end by 7 bases, with 14 bases between. The CDR3 protein is CASSQGSGNYEQYF. The CDR3 DNA sequence: TGCGCCAGCAGCCAAGGGTCGGGCAACTATGAGCAGTACTTC.

V is TRBV29-1 and J is TRBJ1-5; D possibly corresponds to TRBD1 (5 bases). This CDR3 spans 12 amino acids. V lost 7 bases to trimming and J lost 3 bases, with 10 bases between them. In germline, CDR1 is SQVTM, CDR2 ANQGSEA. The CDR3 bases are TGCAGCGCTGGGACTCTCAATCAGCCCCAGCATTTT. Protein: CSAGTLNQPQHF.

This clone was found once. The chain is built from TRBV6-1 and TRBJ1-2; D perhaps matches TRBD1 (6 bases). The germline V and J ends were trimmed by 6 bases and 6 bases, with 14 bases remaining between them. Germline-derived CDR1 and CDR2 are MNHNS and SASEGT. The CDR3 length is 13 residues. CDR3 region: CASRAPGADGYTF. The CDR3 DNA follows: TGTGCCAGCAGGGCCCCAGGGGCAGATGGCTACACCTTC.

V usage is TRBV2 and J usage is TRBJ1-1; D uncertain. The V gene lost 7 bases and the J gene lost 0 bases, with 9 bases spanning the gap. The CDR3 length is 13 residues. Germline V lookup: CDR1 SNHLY, CDR2 FYNNEI. In nucleotides, the CDR3 is TGTGCCAGCATAAGGCAGATGAACACTGAAGCTTTCTTT. The encoded protein is CASIRQMNTEAFF.

With regard to this clone: The final CDR3 position lacks the conserved phenylalanine or tryptophan, pointing to a likely read error. The DNA is omitted, as the CDR3 cannot be located on it reliably, and the CDR3 follows TCRdb's listing. The J gene is TRBJ1-2, the V gene TRBV5-6; TRBD1, the table's D call, lacks a check against the DNA. The CDR3 sequence runs 15 residues, both termini included. In germline, CDR1 is SGHDT, CDR2 YYEEEE. CDR3 residues: CASSRRSAGQGALEV.

The chain recombines TRBV29-1 with TRBJ2-5; D gene ambiguous. Trimming cost V 5 bases and J 0 bases, with 10 bases left between them. Germline CDR1 reads SQVTM; CDR2 reads ANQGSEA. The CDR3 sequence is 13 residues long. CDR3 region: CSVSPFYQETQYF. DNA for the CDR3: TGCAGCGTTTCACCCTTTTACCAAGAGACCCAGTACTTC. The full variable domain, rest sourced from reference TRBV29-1 and TRBJ2-5, is SAVISQKPSRDICQRGTSLTIQCQVDSQVTMMFWYRQQPGQSLTLIATANQGSEATYESGFVIDKFPISRPNLTFSTLTVSNMSPEDSSIYLCSVSPFYQETQYFGPGTRLLVL.

V gene TRBV6-6 combines with J gene TRBJ2-7; D is uncertain. Germline assignment: CDR1 MNHNY and CDR2 SVGAGI (reference sequence). The CDR3 loop spans 13 amino acids. Trimming stripped 2 bases from V and 1 base from J, with 6 bases between. CDR3 loop: CASSYPTSYEQYF. The CDR3 DNA sequence: TGTGCCAGCAGTTACCCCACATCCTACGAGCAGTACTTC.

The V gene is TRBV18, the J gene TRBJ2-2; D is ambiguous. The CDR3 length is 17 residues. V lost 4 bases to trimming and J lost 1 base, with 16 bases between them. Germline V gives CDR1 KGHSH, CDR2 LQKENI. The CDR3: CASSQVARTLNTGELFF. The CDR3 DNA follows: TGTGCCAGCTCACAAGTAGCCCGGACCCTGAACACCGGGGAGCTGTTTTTT. Variable domain in full (rest from reference TRBV18 and TRBJ2-2): NAGVMQNPRHLVRRRGQEARLRCSPMKGHSHVYWYRQLPEEGLKFMVYLQKENIIDESGMPKERFSAEFPKEGPSILRIQQVVRGDSAAYFCASSQVARTLNTGELFFGEGSRLTVL.

Only one count was recorded for this clone. This chain joins TRBV14 and TRBJ2-7, with no clear D. V lost 5 bases and J lost 1, with 3 bases in between. CDR3 length: 11 amino acids. Germline CDR1 is SGHDN and CDR2 is FVKESK. CDR3 loop: CASSNSYEQYF. In DNA form, the CDR3 reads TGTGCCAGCAGCAATTCCTACGAGCAGTACTTC.

This chain links TRBV9 with TRBJ1-5; D might be TRBD1 (5 bases). V lost 3 bases, J lost 5 bases, and 18 bases lay in between. CDR1 and CDR2 from the germline V gene are SGDLS and YYNGEE. The CDR3 loop spans 16 amino acids. CDR3: CASSEGFGSWDQPQHF. The CDR3 coding sequence is TGTGCCAGCAGCGAGGGGTTTGGGTCTTGGGATCAGCCCCAGCATTTT.

The rearrangement links TRBV29-1 to TRBJ2-5; no clear D gene. The CDR3 is made up of 11 amino acids. Germline values: CDR1 SQVTM, CDR2 ANQGSEA. With 7 bases removed from V and 5 bases from J, the gap between germline ends came to 11 bases. The CDR3 DNA reads as TGCAGCGCCGAACCCGGGGAGACCCAGTACTTC. Its protein product is CSAEPGETQYF.

The CDR3 region is CASSFKENYGYTF. CDR3 coding DNA: TGTGCCAGCAGCTTTAAGGAGAACTATGGCTACACCTTC. The chain has TRBV5-4 and TRBJ1-2; D ambiguous. CDR3 length equals 13 residues. V shed 2 bases and J shed 2 bases, with 7 bases lying between them. Looked up from germline, CDR1 is SGHNT and CDR2 is YYREEE (reference sequence).

This clone has more than one count but fewer than ten. This chain uses TRBV7-2 with TRBJ2-7; TRBD2 agrees at 8 bases. The CDR3 is 15 amino acids. Germline V gene data show CDR1 as SGHTA and CDR2 as FQGNSA. J gave up 2 bases and V 4 bases, and 7 bases lay outside the gene matches. The CDR3 bases are TGTGCCAGCAGCTACACTAGCGGCCCAACCTACGAGCAGTACTTC. This codes for CASSYTSGPTYEQYF.

The chain carries TRBV5-1 and TRBJ2-5; 8 bases are a match to TRBD1. The end of the DNA aligns better with TRBJ2-7, so the J call may be wrong. From germline, CDR1 is SGHRS and CDR2 YFSETQ. There are 13 residues in the CDR3. The CDR3 sequence is CASSLDRGYEQYF. The CDR3 DNA follows: TGCGCCAGCAGTTTAGACAGGGGCTACGAGCAGTACTTC.

V is TRBV5-6 and J is TRBJ1-2; D is ambiguous. The CDR3 totals 15 residues. Between the trimmed V and J ends, which lost 1 base and 4 bases, there was a span of 14 bases. CDR1 and CDR2 (germline): SGHDT, YYEEEE. The CDR3 loop reads CASSLSRHPTYGYTF. The CDR3 DNA is TGTGCCAGCAGCTTGAGCAGACATCCCACCTATGGCTACACCTTC. The full variable domain, with the rest looked up from reference TRBV5-6 and TRBJ1-2, is DAGVTQSPTHLIKTRGQQVTLRCSPKSGHDTVSWYQQALGQGPQFIFQYYEEEERQRGNFPDRFSGHQFPNYSSELNVNALLLGDSALYLCASSLSRHPTYGYTFGSGTRLTVV.

The rearrangement links TRBV5-3 to TRBJ2-7, with 7 positions matching TRBD2. TRBV5-3 is reported as an ORF; its role is uncertain. The trim removed 3 bases at V and 5 bases at J, leaving 5 bases unmatched. This CDR3 is built from 13 residues. The CDR3 sequence: CARSWAGGNEQYF. In nucleotides, the CDR3 is TGTGCCAGAAGCTGGGCCGGGGGGAACGAGCAGTACTTC.

The chain recombines TRBV6-5 with TRBJ2-6; possibly TRBD1 or TRBD2 for D (5 bases each). V lost 7 bases, J lost 2 bases, and 9 bases lay in between. CDR3 length: 14 residues. Germline CDR1 reads MNHEY; CDR2 reads SVGAGI. The CDR3: CASKVGAGANVLTF. The CDR3 nucleotides are TGTGCCAGCAAGGTGGGGGCTGGGGCCAACGTCCTGACTTTC.

V gene TRBV14 combines with J gene TRBJ2-1; no clear D. Trimming removed 0 bases from V and 7 bases from J, with 19 bases in between. This CDR3 spans 17 amino acids. Per germline, CDR1 SGHDN and CDR2 FVKESK. CDR3 protein: CASSQDSHGSWRNEQFF. The CDR3 DNA follows: TGTGCCAGCAGCCAAGATAGTCACGGGTCGTGGAGAAATGAGCAGTTCTTC.

J is TRBJ1-2 and V is TRBV5-1; no clear D. This CDR3 spans 14 amino acids. V lost 4 bases and J 5 bases, leaving 15 bases between the germline ends. Germline-derived CDR1 and CDR2 are SGHRS and YFSETQ. CDR3 sequence: CASSARLLGYGYTF. CDR3 bases: TGCGCCAGCAGCGCCCGGTTGCTCGGGTATGGCTACACCTTC.

The chain recombines TRBV7-9 with TRBJ1-4; 9 bases fit TRBD1. In germline, CDR1 is SEHNR, CDR2 FQNEAQ (reference sequence). The CDR3 has 15 residues. Trimming removed 5 bases from V and 8 bases from J; junction bases left unmatched: 9. The chain's CDR3 is CASSNPGQGMEKLFF. Written as DNA, the CDR3 is TGTGCCAGCAGCAACCCGGGACAGGGAATGGAAAAACTGTTTTTT. Full variable domain (outside the CDR3, taken from reference TRBV7-9 and TRBJ1-4): DTGVSQNPRHKITKRGQNVTFRCDPISEHNRLYWYRQTLGQGPEFLTYFQNEAQLEKSRLLSDRFSAERPKGSFSTLEIQRTEQGDSAMYLCASSNPGQGMEKLFFGSGTQLSVL.

J is TRBJ1-6 and V is TRBV7-9; the D is unclear. The ends were cut back, 2 bases at V and 6 bases at J, with 5 bases in the middle. The CDR3 is made up of 13 amino acids. Germline assignment: CDR1 SEHNR and CDR2 FQNEAQ (reference sequence). The CDR3 loop is CASSLNGNSPLHF. The CDR3 DNA sequence: TGTGCCAGCAGCTTAAACGGTAATTCACCCCTCCACTTT. Complete variable domain (other parts from reference TRBV7-9 and TRBJ1-6): DTGVSQNPRHKITKRGQNVTFRCDPISEHNRLYWYRQTLGQGPEFLTYFQNEAQLEKSRLLSDRFSAERPKGSFSTLEIQRTEQGDSAMYLCASSLNGNSPLHFGNGTRLTVT.

This clone was recorded once. The rearrangement links TRBV4-1 to TRBJ2-7; the match to TRBD2 covers 11 bases. Per the germline V gene, CDR1 is MGHRA and CDR2 is YSYEKL. Trimming took 6 bases from V and 5 from J; bases not matched to a gene: 9. The CDR3 is made up of 15 amino acids. CDR3 in amino acids: CASRKIAGGPNEQYF. CDR3 DNA sequence: TGCGCCAGCAGGAAAATAGCGGGGGGGCCGAACGAGCAGTACTTC.

The chain couples TRBV28 to TRBJ2-5; D gene ambiguous. CDR1 is MDHEN and CDR2 is SYDVKM in the germline V gene. Deletions cut 5 bases from V and 5 bases from J, with 15 bases between. The CDR3 totals 14 residues. The CDR3 spells CASSAIRVFETQYF. As DNA, the CDR3 is TGTGCCAGCAGTGCGATAAGGGTTTTTGAGACCCAGTACTTC.

The chain is built from TRBV4-2 and TRBJ2-2, with TRBD2 identical over 7 bases. The CDR3 runs 16 residues. J lost 0 bases, V lost 6 bases, and 7 bases had no gene match. Germline V gives CDR1 LGHNA, CDR2 YNFKEQ. The CDR3 nucleotides are TGTGCCAGCAGATGGGGGAGCGGGGCGAACACCGGGGAGCTGTTTTTT. Translating gives CASRWGSGANTGELFF.

The chain combines TRBV5-6 with TRBJ2-7; D not certain. CDR1 and CDR2 (germline): SGHDT, YYEEEE. The CDR3 consists of 13 residues. V lost 4 bases and J lost 5, with 13 bases in between. The CDR3 nucleotides are TGTGCCAGCAGCCCGGCGAACGAGCACGAGCAGTACTTC. It encodes CASSPANEHEQYF. The full variable domain, in which reference TRBV5-6 and TRBJ2-7 provide the parts outside the CDR3, is DAGVTQSPTHLIKTRGQQVTLRCSPKSGHDTVSWYQQALGQGPQFIFQYYEEEERQRGNFPDRFSGHQFPNYSSELNVNALLLGDSALYLCASSPANEHEQYFGPGTRLTVT.

CDR3 residues: CASSLGRSGVYEQYF. In DNA, the CDR3 is TGTGCCAGCAGCTTAGGACGTAGCGGGGTATACGAGCAGTACTTC. V is TRBV11-3 and J is TRBJ2-7; 8 bases map to TRBD2. With V trimmed by 1 base and J by 4 bases, 6 bases remained unmatched. The length of the CDR3 is 15 residues. The germline gives CDR1 SGHNT, CDR2 YENEEA.

V is TRBV5-1 and J is TRBJ2-1; 8 bases align to TRBD2. V shed 5 bases and J 4 bases; nucleotides not matched to a gene: 11. Looked up from germline, CDR1 is SGHRS and CDR2 is YFSETQ. The CDR3 has 16 amino acids. The CDR3 coding sequence is TGCGCCAGCAGGGAGCGGGAGAAGGTGCGTTACAATGAGCAGTTCTTC. It codes for CASREREKVRYNEQFF.

The sample holds one count of this clone. The V call is TRBV5-1, the J call TRBJ1-2, with a weak D call TRBD1 (5 bases). The V end lost 4 bases, the J end lost 5 bases, and 12 bases lay between the germline ends. This CDR3 is 13 amino acids long. The V gene's germline CDR1 is SGHRS and CDR2 YFSETQ. CDR3 sequence reads: CASSPDKIYGYTF. DNA of the CDR3: TGCGCCAGCAGCCCGGACAAAATTTATGGCTACACCTTC.